This TCR beta chain came from a study of shared clonotypes between healthy human individuals. Background on the study: For every donor, three CD4 naive, three CD4 memory, two CD8 naive and one CD8 memory plates were used. Study-wide findings and caveats: Generally, naive subsets (rather than memory subsets) showed larger estimated richness. Clonotype sharing across a few donors was observed for approximately 5% of naive CD4 clonotypes.

On this clone: Its antigen is currently unknown.

Assay used: immunoSEQ multiplex PCR; TCRdb lists only in-frame clones, some missing. The data show around 690,000 clones, around 91% seen once. The CDR3 runs 17 residues. Unmatched junction bases numbered 10, after V lost 0 bases and J lost 5 bases. Germline values: CDR1 SGHRS, CDR2 YFSETQ. Specimen: memory CD8+ T cells from PBMCs. Described subset: CD45RO+ cells pooled with CCR7-negative TemRA cells. The sequence derives from a man aged 18 to 30 in good health. Some clones in this sample may be carry-over from other donors' samples. The chain couples TRBV5-1 to TRBJ2-5; TRBD2 matches at 10 bases. CDR3 coding DNA: TGCGCCAGCAGCTTGGCAAGCGGGAGGGCCCGGGGGGAGACCCAGTACTTC. Its protein is CASSLASGRARGETQYF. Looking up the rest from reference TRBV5-1 and TRBJ2-5 gives the full variable domain: KAGVTQTPRYLIKTRGQQVTLSCSPISGHRSVSWYQQTPGQGLQFLFEYFSETQRNKGNFPGRFSGRQFSNSRSEMNVSTLELGDSALYLCASSLASGRARGETQYFGPGTRLLVL.